This T cell receptor (beta chain) was sequenced in a study of fetal regulatory T cell absence and autoimmunity. Produced via immunoSEQ multiplex PCR; TCRdb's table is partial and in-frame only. The table records around 100,000 clones, about 78% of them present only once. Regarding the study as a whole: Broadly similar TRB gene family usage was seen in pancreas and cord blood. In IPEX syndrome, oligoclonal enrichment was read as supporting prenatal antigen-driven autoimmunity in the pancreas.

This CDR3 is built from 13 residues. Deletions cut 0 bases from V and 7 bases from J, with 9 bases between. Germline CDR1 MNHEY, CDR2 SVGAGI. Turning to this clone: Its antigen is not identified.

Sequencing was done on a sample of pancreas tissue. The clonotype originates from a male donor with IPEX syndrome. The chain employs TRBV6-5 and TRBJ1-2; no definite D call. CDR3 loop: CASSYSITVGYTF. The DNA of the CDR3 is TGTGCCAGCAGTTACTCGATTACGGTTGGCTACACCTTC.